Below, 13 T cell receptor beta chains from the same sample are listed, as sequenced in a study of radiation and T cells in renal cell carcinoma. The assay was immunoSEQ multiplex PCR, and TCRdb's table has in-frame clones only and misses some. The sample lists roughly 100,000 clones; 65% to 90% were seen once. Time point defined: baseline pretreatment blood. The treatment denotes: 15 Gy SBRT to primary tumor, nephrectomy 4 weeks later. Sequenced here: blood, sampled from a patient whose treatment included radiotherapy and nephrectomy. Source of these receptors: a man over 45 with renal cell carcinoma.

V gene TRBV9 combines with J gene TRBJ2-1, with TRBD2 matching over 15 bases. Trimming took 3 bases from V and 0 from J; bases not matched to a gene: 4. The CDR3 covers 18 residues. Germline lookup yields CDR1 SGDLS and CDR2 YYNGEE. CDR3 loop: CASSGGLAGGGSYNEQFF. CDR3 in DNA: TGTGCCAGCAGCGGGGGACTAGCGGGAGGAGGCTCCTACAATGAGCAGTTCTTC. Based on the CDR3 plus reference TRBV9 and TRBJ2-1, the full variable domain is DSGVTQTPKHLITATGQRVTLRCSPRSGDLSVYWYQQSLDQGLQFLIQYYNGEERAKGNILERFSAQQFPDLHSELNLSSLELGDSALYFCASSGGLAGGGSYNEQFFGPGTRLTVL.

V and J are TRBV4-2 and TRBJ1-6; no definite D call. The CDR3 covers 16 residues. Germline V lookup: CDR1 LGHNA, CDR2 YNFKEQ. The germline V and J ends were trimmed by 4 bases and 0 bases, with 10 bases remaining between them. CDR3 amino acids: CASSRGDSSYNSPLHF. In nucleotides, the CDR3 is TGTGCCAGCAGCCGCGGAGATAGCTCCTATAATTCACCCCTCCACTTT.

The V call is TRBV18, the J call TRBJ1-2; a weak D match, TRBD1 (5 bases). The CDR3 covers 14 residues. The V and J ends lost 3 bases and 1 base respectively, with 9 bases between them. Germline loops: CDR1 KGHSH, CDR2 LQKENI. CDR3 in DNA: TGTGCCAGCTCACCGGGACGGAATAACTATGGCTACACCTTC. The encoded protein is CASSPGRNNYGYTF.

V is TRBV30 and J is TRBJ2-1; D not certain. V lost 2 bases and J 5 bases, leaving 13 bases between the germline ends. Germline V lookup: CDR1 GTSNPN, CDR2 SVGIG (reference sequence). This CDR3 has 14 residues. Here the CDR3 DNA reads TGTGCCTGGAGTATCGACCCCTTGCACAATGAGCAGTTCTTC. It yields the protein CAWSIDPLHNEQFF. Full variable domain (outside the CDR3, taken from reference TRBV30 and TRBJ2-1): SQTIHQWPATLVQPVGSPLSLECTVEGTSNPNLYWYRQAAGRGLQLLFYSVGIGQISSEVPQNLSASRPQDRQFILSSKKLLLSDSGFYLCAWSIDPLHNEQFFGPGTRLTVL.

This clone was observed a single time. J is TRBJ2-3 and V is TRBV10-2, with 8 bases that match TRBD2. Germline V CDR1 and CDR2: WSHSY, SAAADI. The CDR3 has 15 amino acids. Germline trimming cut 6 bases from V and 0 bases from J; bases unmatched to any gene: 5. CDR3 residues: CASRAGGYSTDTQYF. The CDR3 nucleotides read TGCGCCAGCAGGGCGGGAGGCTATAGCACAGATACGCAGTATTTT.

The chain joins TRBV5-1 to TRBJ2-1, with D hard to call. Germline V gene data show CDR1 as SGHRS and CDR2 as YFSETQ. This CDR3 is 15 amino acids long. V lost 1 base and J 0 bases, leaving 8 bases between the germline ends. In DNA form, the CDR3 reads TGCGCCAGCAGCTTGCGGGCTGGCTCCTACAATGAGCAGTTCTTC. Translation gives CASSLRAGSYNEQFF.

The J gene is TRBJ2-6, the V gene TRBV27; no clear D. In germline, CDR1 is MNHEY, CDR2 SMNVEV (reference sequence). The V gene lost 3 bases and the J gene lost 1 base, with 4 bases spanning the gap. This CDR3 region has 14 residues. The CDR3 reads CASSLGSGANVLTF. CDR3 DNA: TGTGCCAGCAGTTTGGGGTCTGGGGCCAACGTCCTGACTTTC.

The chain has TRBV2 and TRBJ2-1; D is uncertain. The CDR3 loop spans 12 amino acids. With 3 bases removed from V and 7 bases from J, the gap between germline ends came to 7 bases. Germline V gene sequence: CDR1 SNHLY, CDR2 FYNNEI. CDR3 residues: CASSEFRNEQFF. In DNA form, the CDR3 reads TGTGCCAGCAGTGAGTTCAGGAATGAGCAGTTCTTC.

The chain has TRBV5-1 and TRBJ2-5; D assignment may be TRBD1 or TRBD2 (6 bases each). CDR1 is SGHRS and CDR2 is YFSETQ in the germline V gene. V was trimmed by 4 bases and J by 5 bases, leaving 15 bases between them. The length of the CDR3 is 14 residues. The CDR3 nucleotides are TGCGCCAGCAGCGCGATGGGGGGCCAGGAGACCCAGTACTTC. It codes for CASSAMGGQETQYF.

CDR3 in DNA: TGTGCCAGCAGCTTACCTCCCAGACTAGCGGGACACGAGCAGTACTTC. It is translated as CASSLPPRLAGHEQYF. V usage is TRBV7-9 and J usage is TRBJ2-7; 11 nucleotides agree with TRBD2. V lost 2 bases and J lost 5; bases outside the gene matches: 8. The germline gives CDR1 SEHNR, CDR2 FQNEAQ (reference sequence). The CDR3 consists of 16 residues. The full variable domain, in which reference TRBV7-9 and TRBJ2-7 provide the parts outside the CDR3, is DTGVSQNPRHKITKRGQNVTFRCDPISEHNRLYWYRQTLGQGPEFLTYFQNEAQLEKSRLLSDRFSAERPKGSFSTLEIQRTEQGDSAMYLCASSLPPRLAGHEQYFGPGTRLTVT.

In DNA form, the CDR3 reads TGTGCCAGCAGCTCCTCACCCGGGGGCATGAACACTGAAGCTTTCTTT. Protein product: CASSSSPGGMNTEAFF. The rearrangement links TRBV7-3 to TRBJ1-1; D is perhaps TRBD1 (6 bases). Looked up from germline, CDR1 is SGHTA and CDR2 is FQGTGA. Trimming shortened V by 4 bases and J by 0 bases, and 15 bases separated the two germline ends. CDR3 length: 16 residues.

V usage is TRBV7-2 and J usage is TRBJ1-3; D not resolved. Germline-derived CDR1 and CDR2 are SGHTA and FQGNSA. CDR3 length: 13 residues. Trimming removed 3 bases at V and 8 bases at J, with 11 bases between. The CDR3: CASSFGRQDTIYF. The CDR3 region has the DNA TGTGCCAGCAGCTTCGGCAGGCAAGACACCATATATTTT.

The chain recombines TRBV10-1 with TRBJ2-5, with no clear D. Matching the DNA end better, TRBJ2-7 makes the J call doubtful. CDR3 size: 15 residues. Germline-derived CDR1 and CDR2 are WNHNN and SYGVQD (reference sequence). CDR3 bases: TGCGCCAGCAGTCTTGTAGGGCCTTGGGGCTACGAGCAGTACTTC. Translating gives CASSLVGPWGYEQYF.